The 7 T cell receptor beta chains below were found in one sample sequenced in a study of CD8 T cells in Susac syndrome. RNA was extracted with the RNeasy kit, and a quantity of 0.5 to 1 ug was reverse transcribed using random hexamers. Using its own MiXCR run on the immunoSEQ multiplex PCR reads, TCRdb lists one record per CDR3 protein. The repertoire has approximately 180,000 distinct CDR3 sequences, over 90% of them found once; the top ten carry approximately 0.099%. The sequencing sample was made of CD4+ T cells from PBMCs. Every receptor here comes from a human donor with Susac syndrome.

The V gene is TRBV6-1, the J gene TRBJ1-1, with TRBD1 matching over 9 bases. Per the germline V gene, CDR1 is MNHNS and CDR2 is SASEGT. With 6 bases clipped from V and 3 bases from J, the junction kept 14 bases outside the gene matches. This CDR3 contains 17 residues. The CDR3 DNA reads TGTGCCAGCAGAACACAACGGGACAGGGTTAAGGACACTGAAGCTTTCTTT. Its translation: CASRTQRDRVKDTEAFF.

The chain joins TRBV30 to TRBJ1-1, with D possibly TRBD1 on 5 matching bases. CDR3 length equals 14 residues. Germline V gene lookup returns CDR1 GTSNPN and CDR2 SVGIG (reference sequence). V dropped 3 bases and J dropped 6 bases, with 17 bases sitting between them. CDR3 sequence (DNA): TGTGCCTGGAGAGAAAGCGGGGACTTTCCTGAAGCTTTCTTT. It translates to CAWRESGDFPEAFF.

The chain carries TRBV7-9 and TRBJ2-1; no reliable D call. Germline CDR1 SEHNR, CDR2 FQNEAQ (reference sequence). Trimming took 1 base from V and 6 from J, leaving 4 bases between them. This CDR3 has 12 amino acids. CDR3 sequence reads: CASSLVPNEQFF. Written as DNA, the CDR3 is TGTGCCAGCAGCTTAGTGCCCAATGAGCAGTTCTTC.

A single count supports this clonotype. This chain links TRBV30 with TRBJ1-5; D may be TRBD1 (5 bases). From germline, CDR1 is GTSNPN and CDR2 SVGIG (reference sequence). The V end was cut by 2 bases, the J end by 4 bases, with 9 bases between. The CDR3 loop spans 13 amino acids. The DNA for the CDR3 is TGTGCCTGGAGTTCACAGGAAAATCAGCCCCAGCATTTT. Translation: CAWSSQENQPQHF.

The CDR3 here is CASRGDPGRGLFGYTF. The CDR3 region has the DNA TGTGCCAGCAGAGGAGACCCGGGCAGGGGGCTATTTGGCTACACCTTC. The genes are TRBV27 and TRBJ1-2; TRBD1 agrees at 8 bases. With 6 bases clipped from V and 7 bases from J, the junction kept 16 bases outside the gene matches. The V gene's germline CDR1 is MNHEY and CDR2 SMNVEV (reference sequence). The CDR3 consists of 16 residues.

The chain recombines TRBV7-2 with TRBJ2-1; D gene uncertain. Germline lookup yields CDR1 SGHTA and CDR2 FQGNSA. Trimming removed 2 bases from V and 7 bases from J, with 12 bases in between. CDR3 length equals 14 residues. CDR3 coding DNA: TGTGCCAGCAGCTTAAGTCAGGACGGGAATGAGCAGTTCTTC. It encodes CASSLSQDGNEQFF.

The chain employs TRBV3-1 and TRBJ2-7; 7 bases map to TRBD1. Per the germline V gene, CDR1 is LGHDT and CDR2 is YNNKEL (reference sequence). V was clipped by 1 base and J by 5 bases; unmatched bases: 8. The CDR3 sequence is 15 residues long. The CDR3, as DNA: TGTGCCAGCAGCCAAGGGACAGGTCGTAAGAACGAGCAGTACTTC. It encodes CASSQGTGRKNEQYF.